The 27 T cell receptor beta chains presented below share a single source sample, sequenced in a study of blood T cell repertoires in COVID-19. Sequencing used immunoSEQ multiplex PCR; TCRdb keeps in-frame clones, though not all of them. Here the sample spans over 120,000 clones, about nine tenths being singletons. Sequenced material: PBMCs or T cells enriched from blood (not recorded which). Receptor source: a man in his forties or fifties who had recovered from COVID-19.

The chain is built from TRBV7-3 and TRBJ1-6; 7 bases are a match to TRBD1. The V gene's germline CDR1 is SGHTA and CDR2 FQGTGA. The CDR3 contains 14 residues. V was pared by 4 bases and J by 8 bases, with 5 bases of the junction left unmatched. This chain's CDR3 is CASSSGTVDSPLHF. The CDR3, as DNA: TGTGCCAGCAGCTCCGGGACAGTGGATTCACCCCTCCACTTT.

The J gene is TRBJ1-6, the V gene TRBV19; D is undetermined. Germline CDR1 reads LNHDA; CDR2 reads SQIVND (reference sequence). The CDR3 spans 16 residues. V was pared by 1 base and J by 7 bases, with 14 bases between. CDR3 amino acids: CASSIALLTGNSPLHF. The CDR3 coding sequence is TGTGCCAGTAGTATAGCCCTCCTGACGGGAAATTCACCCCTCCACTTT.

The chain uses TRBV3-1 (or the pseudogene TRBV3-2) and TRBJ2-1; D call uncertain. There are 15 residues in the CDR3. Looked up from germline, CDR1 is LGHDT and CDR2 is YNNKEL (reference sequence). Between the trimmed V and J ends, which lost 1 base and 4 bases, there was a span of 11 bases. This CDR3 reads CASSQAGLLYNEQFF. In DNA form, the CDR3 reads TGTGCCAGCAGCCAAGCTGGTCTTCTATACAATGAGCAGTTCTTC.

The rearrangement joins TRBV7-2 to TRBJ2-2; D perhaps matches TRBD2 (6 bases). The CDR3 runs 14 residues. Trimming took off 5 bases at V and 2 bases at J, with 9 bases between the two ends. Germline CDR1 SGHTA, CDR2 FQGNSA. The CDR3 here is CASSHSGNTGELFF. The CDR3 DNA reads as TGTGCCAGCAGCCATAGCGGTAACACCGGGGAGCTGTTTTTT.

This sequence joins TRBV30 and TRBJ2-7; the D gene is possibly TRBD2 (7 bases). V shed 7 bases and J shed 2 bases, with 18 bases lying between them. Germline V lookup: CDR1 GTSNPN, CDR2 SVGIG (reference sequence). The CDR3 consists of 14 residues. Here the CDR3 DNA reads TGTGCCTCCACAGGTAAAGGGGGGGCCTACGAGCAGTACTTC. This gives the protein CASTGKGGAYEQYF.

V and J are TRBV21-1 and TRBJ2-1; TRBD1 reflects the table's D call only, with no check against the DNA. TRBV21-1 is marked as a pseudogene. This CDR3 is 18 amino acids long. As DNA, the CDR3 is TGTGCCAGCAGCAAAAACGTACAGGGGACAGGGTTTTTGTATGAGCAGTTCTTC. Translated: CASSKNVQGTGFLYEQFF.

This clone was observed a few times. The chain recombines TRBV19 with TRBJ2-5; maybe TRBD2 (6 bases). This CDR3 region has 15 residues. The ends were cut back, 3 bases at V and 4 bases at J, with 15 bases in the middle. Germline V gene data show CDR1 as LNHDA and CDR2 as SQIVND (reference sequence). The CDR3 sequence: CASSIRWGGGETQYF. The CDR3 DNA reads TGTGCCAGTAGTATTAGGTGGGGAGGAGGAGAGACCCAGTACTTC.

The CDR3 region is CASSYHLTGPDTQYF. CDR3 DNA: TGTGCCAGCAGTTATCACCTGACAGGTCCAGATACGCAGTATTTT. The chain combines TRBV6-6 with TRBJ2-3; D is possibly TRBD1 (6 bases). Germline CDR1 and CDR2: MNHNY and SVGAGI (reference sequence). V dropped 3 bases and J dropped 4 bases, with 14 bases sitting between them. This CDR3 contains 15 residues.

The chain combines TRBV27 with TRBJ2-7; a weak D match, TRBD1 (7 bases). V dropped 4 bases and J dropped 1 base, with 14 bases sitting between them. The CDR3 extends over 15 amino acids. From germline, CDR1 is MNHEY and CDR2 SMNVEV (reference sequence). For the CDR3, the DNA is TGTGCCAGCAGTTATACAGGGGAGGCGTCCTACGAGCAGTACTTC. Protein sequence: CASSYTGEASYEQYF.

This chain uses TRBV4-3 with TRBJ2-1, with a tentative D call TRBD2 (6 bases). V shed 1 base and J shed 6 bases, with 16 bases lying between them. Germline V gene sequence: CDR1 LGHNA, CDR2 YSLEER. The CDR3 sequence is 16 residues long. The CDR3 DNA follows: TGCGCCAGCAGCCAAGGAGTCAGGGAGGTATTCAATGAGCAGTTCTTC. Translating it yields CASSQGVREVFNEQFF.

The J gene is TRBJ2-1, the V gene TRBV28; no definite D call. Germline-derived CDR1 and CDR2 are MDHEN and SYDVKM. The V end was cut by 5 bases, the J end by 6 bases, with 20 bases between. The length of the CDR3 is 16 residues. CDR3 protein: CASSPLVAERGNEQFF. For the CDR3, the DNA is TGTGCCAGCAGTCCCCTGGTCGCGGAGCGAGGCAATGAGCAGTTCTTC.

The genes are TRBV9 and TRBJ1-1; 8 bases are a match to TRBD1. The CDR3 covers 14 residues. Per germline, CDR1 SGDLS and CDR2 YYNGEE. V lost 3 bases and J lost 3; bases outside the gene matches: 4. The CDR3 bases are TGTGCCAGCAGCGCCGGACAGGGTCACACTGAAGCTTTCTTT. Translation gives CASSAGQGHTEAFF.

The gene calls are TRBV5-8 and TRBJ1-2, with TRBD1 identical over 10 bases. The CDR3 consists of 15 residues. V lost 5 bases, J lost 5 bases, and 9 bases stayed unmatched. Germline V gene data show CDR1 as SGHTS and CDR2 as YDEGEE. The CDR3 spells CASSYSGTGAYGYTF. The CDR3 coding sequence is TGTGCCAGCAGTTATTCCGGGACAGGGGCTTATGGCTACACCTTC.

The chain couples TRBV28 to TRBJ1-2, with D uncertain. CDR3 size: 13 residues. Germline V CDR1 and CDR2: MDHEN, SYDVKM. Trimming cost V 7 bases and J 7 bases, with 16 bases left between them. CDR3 nucleotide sequence: TGTGCCAGCACCAATATAATCTTCGGTGGCTACACCTTC. Its protein is CASTNIIFGGYTF.

The gene calls are TRBV6-5 and TRBJ1-5, with 8 nucleotides matching TRBD1. The CDR3 sequence is 15 residues long. Germline CDR1 is MNHEY and CDR2 is SVGAGI. V dropped 5 bases and J dropped 3; count of bases not matched to a gene: 6. The CDR3 region has the DNA TGTGCCAGCAGTCCTGGACAGGGCCTCAATCAGCCCCAGCATTTT. Protein product: CASSPGQGLNQPQHF.

The J gene is TRBJ2-5, the V gene TRBV19; TRBD1 matches at 7 bases. This CDR3 comprises 14 residues. Per germline, CDR1 LNHDA and CDR2 SQIVND (reference sequence). J lost 1 base, V lost 7 bases, and 6 bases had no gene match. The CDR3 protein is CASNPTGRQETQYF. The CDR3 region has the DNA TGTGCCAGTAACCCGACAGGGCGCCAAGAGACCCAGTACTTC.

The genes are TRBV2 and TRBJ1-2; D is unresolved. The CDR3 sequence is 16 residues long. V was cut by 0 bases and J by 2 bases, with 13 bases left in between. Germline V gene lookup returns CDR1 SNHLY and CDR2 FYNNEI. CDR3 bases: TGTGCCAGCAGTGAAGCTAGGCGGGGAGGAAACTATGGCTACACCTTC. Its translation is CASSEARRGGNYGYTF.

V usage is TRBV4-3 and J usage is TRBJ2-3, with a possible D match to TRBD2 (6 bases). CDR1 LGHNA and CDR2 YSLEER come from the germline V gene. The germline V and J ends were trimmed by 0 bases and 3 bases, with 10 bases remaining between them. There are 15 residues in the CDR3. The CDR3 is CASSQDLAMTDTQYF. CDR3 DNA: TGCGCCAGCAGCCAAGACCTAGCGATGACAGATACGCAGTATTTT.

The rearrangement links TRBV30 to TRBJ2-7, with TRBD1 matching over 7 bases. Germline V gives CDR1 GTSNPN, CDR2 SVGIG (reference sequence). This CDR3 region has 13 residues. Trimming at V came to 2 bases and at J to 4 bases, leaving 5 bases not matched to a gene. The CDR3 region is CAWSRQGGYEQYV. The CDR3 coding sequence is TGTGCCTGGAGTCGACAGGGCGGTTACGAGCAGTACGTC.

This chain links TRBV19 with TRBJ1-2; D is ambiguous. Deletions cut 6 bases from V and 5 bases from J, with 10 bases between. CDR1 is LNHDA, CDR2 SQIVND, per germline (reference sequence). This CDR3 comprises 12 residues. In DNA, the CDR3 is TGTGCCAGTAGCGAAGTACTTTATGGCTACACCTTC. Residues: CASSEVLYGYTF.

The V call is TRBV27, the J call TRBJ2-5, with TRBD2 matching 13 bases. J was trimmed by 4 bases and V by 2 bases; bases with no gene match: 7. The CDR3 runs to 17 residues. Germline V CDR1 and CDR2: MNHEY, SMNVEV (reference sequence). The CDR3 spells CASSLGLAGVSGETQYF. CDR3 in DNA: TGTGCCAGCAGTTTAGGACTAGCGGGAGTTTCCGGAGAGACCCAGTACTTC.

J is TRBJ2-3 and V is TRBV3-1 (or the pseudogene TRBV3-2), with D possibly being TRBD1 (5 bases). The CDR3 extends over 17 amino acids. Germline loops: CDR1 LGHDT, CDR2 YNNKEL (reference sequence). Deletions cut 2 bases from V and 4 bases from J, with 19 bases between. DNA for the CDR3: TGTGCCAGCAGCCAAATGCTCTTGTGGCAGGGCGCAGATACGCAGTATTTT. Amino acid sequence: CASSQMLLWQGADTQYF.

V usage is TRBV19 and J usage is TRBJ2-2; 9 nucleotides line up with TRBD1. The CDR3 spans 15 residues. Germline CDR1 reads LNHDA; CDR2 reads SQIVND (reference sequence). J was trimmed by 4 bases and V by 6 bases; bases with no gene match: 6. The CDR3 coding sequence is TGTGCCAGTAGCACACAGGGGGCCGGCACCGGGGAGCTGTTTTTT. Amino acid sequence: CASSTQGAGTGELFF. Variable domain in full (rest from reference TRBV19 and TRBJ2-2): DGGITQSPKYLFRKEGQNVTLSCEQNLNHDAMYWYRQDPGQGLRLIYYSQIVNDFQKGDIAEGYSVSREKKESFPLTVTSAQKNPTAFYLCASSTQGAGTGELFFGEGSRLTVL.

The rearrangement links TRBV10-3 to TRBJ2-3; TRBD2 matches 13 bases. The germline V gene has CDR1 ENHRY and CDR2 SYGVKD. The CDR3 consists of 18 residues. V dropped 0 bases and J dropped 5; count of bases not matched to a gene: 8. The CDR3 spells CAISESAPTSGGQDTQYF. The CDR3 DNA follows: TGTGCCATCAGTGAGTCGGCCCCGACTAGCGGGGGGCAAGATACGCAGTATTTT.

In this sample, this clone turned up once. V usage is TRBV7-3 and J usage is TRBJ2-1; TRBD2 agrees at 7 bases. Germline V gives CDR1 SGHTA, CDR2 FQGTGA. This CDR3 has 15 residues. Trimming took 1 base from V and 8 from J; bases not matched to a gene: 8. The CDR3 DNA follows: TGTGCCAGCAGCTTAAGCGGGGGTCCCTGGGATGAGCAGTTCTTC. Protein: CASSLSGGPWDEQFF.

The chain uses TRBV6-5 and TRBJ1-5; D gene uncertain. CDR3 length: 13 amino acids. CDR1 and CDR2 from the germline V gene are MNHEY and SVGAGI. The V end was cut by 8 bases, the J end by 9 bases, with 17 bases between. CDR3 sequence: CASQKGSLAPQHF. The CDR3 bases are TGTGCCAGCCAGAAGGGCAGTCTAGCGCCCCAGCATTTT.

V and J are TRBV15 and TRBJ1-4; D is uncertain. Per the germline V gene, CDR1 is LNHNV and CDR2 is YYDKDF (reference sequence). This CDR3 spans 16 amino acids. The V end was cut by 0 bases, the J end by 13 bases, with 21 bases between. The DNA for the CDR3 is TGTGCCACCAGCAGAGATTCGTCTTCTTCAATGATCGGACTGTTTTTT. It encodes CATSRDSSSSMIGLFF.